These 4 T cell receptor beta chains were all obtained from the same sample, sequenced in a study of CD8+ T cells in alopecia areata. Extracted RNA was reverse transcribed into cDNA, the sequencing template. Some clones are missing from TCRdb's copy, which holds only in-frame ones; the method was immunoSEQ multiplex PCR. In the table there are 140,000 to 150,000 clones, about two thirds of which are singletons. Material for sequencing was CD8+ T cells sorted from blood. Receptor source: a human donor in good health.

The chain has TRBV19 and TRBJ2-5, with D possibly TRBD1 on 5 matching bases. The germline V gene encodes CDR1 LNHDA and CDR2 SQIVND (reference sequence). The CDR3 is 15 residues long. V was cut by 3 bases and J by 1 base, with 12 bases left in between. Here the CDR3 DNA reads TGTGCCAGTAGTATTGCGAAGGGGCTCCAAGAGACCCAGTACTTC. It codes for CASSIAKGLQETQYF.

The chain carries TRBV5-1 and TRBJ2-3; a possible D gene is TRBD1 (5 bases). Per germline, CDR1 SGHRS and CDR2 YFSETQ. Trimming pared 4 bases from V and 1 base from J, leaving 10 bases between. This CDR3 spans 14 amino acids. This CDR3 reads CASSVTTGTDTQYF. As DNA, the CDR3 is TGCGCCAGCAGCGTTACGACAGGCACAGATACGCAGTATTTT.

This chain links TRBV4-1 with TRBJ2-1; no firm D call. This CDR3 has 15 amino acids. CDR1 is MGHRA, CDR2 YSYEKL, per germline. Trimming shortened V by 0 bases and J by 3 bases, and 9 bases separated the two germline ends. CDR3 nucleotide sequence: TGCGCCAGCAGCCAAGAGAGGTCTAACTACAATGAGCAGTTCTTC. Its translation: CASSQERSNYNEQFF.

On this clone itself: Additional DNA sequences in this sample encode the identical CDR3. V usage is TRBV4-1 and J usage is TRBJ2-1, with a possible D match to TRBD2 (6 bases). V was trimmed by 1 base and J by 4 bases, leaving 11 bases between them. Germline assignment: CDR1 MGHRA and CDR2 YSYEKL. The CDR3 spans 15 residues. CDR3: CASSQVGGSYNEQFF. CDR3 coding DNA: TGCGCCAGCAGCCAAGTGGGGGGATCTTACAATGAGCAGTTCTTC.